A single sample is the source of the 5 T cell receptor beta chains below, sequenced in a study of CD8+ T cells in alopecia areata. cDNA reverse transcribed from extracted RNA served as the sequencing template. Here immunoSEQ multiplex PCR was the method, and the copy in TCRdb shows in-frame clones only, minus some. The sample consists of some 180,000 clones, approximately 62% of them appearing once. The sequencing used CD4+ T cells sorted from blood, collected at week 0. The receptors originated from a human donor with alopecia areata.

This clone was counted between two and nine times. At the DNA level, this CDR3 is encoded by other sequences in the same sample as well. The V call is TRBV10-3, the J call TRBJ2-6; no definite D call. The CDR3 loop spans 12 amino acids. Germline V lookup: CDR1 ENHRY, CDR2 SYGVKD. V was cut by 6 bases and J by 0 bases, with 0 bases left in between. CDR3 loop: CAISSGANVLTF. As DNA, the CDR3 is TGTGCCATCAGCTCTGGGGCCAACGTCCTGACTTTC.

J is TRBJ2-2 and V is TRBV29-1; D call uncertain. CDR3 length: 11 residues. The germline V gene has CDR1 SQVTM and CDR2 ANQGSEA. V lost 7 bases, J lost 4 bases, and 7 bases lay in between. CDR3 DNA sequence: TGCAGCGCCTGGCCCACCGGGGAGCTGTTTTTT. Translation gives CSAWPTGELFF.

The chain combines TRBV29-1 with TRBJ1-2; D gene uncertain. CDR3 length: 13 amino acids. CDR1 is SQVTM and CDR2 is ANQGSEA in the germline V gene. Trimming took off 6 bases at V and 0 bases at J, with 11 bases between the two ends. The CDR3 DNA reads TGCAGCGTCTTCAGCCCTACTAACTATGGCTACACCTTC. Its translation is CSVFSPTNYGYTF.

This clone appeared a few times. The gene calls are TRBV2 and TRBJ2-2; 12 nucleotides agree with TRBD2. This CDR3 is 15 amino acids long. Trimming took 8 bases from V and 4 from J; bases not matched to a gene: 5. CDR1 and CDR2 (germline): SNHLY, FYNNEI. CDR3 loop: CASRGLAGPTGELFF. Written as DNA, the CDR3 is TGTGCCAGCCGTGGACTAGCGGGGCCCACCGGGGAGCTGTTTTTT.

The V and J genes are TRBV30 and TRBJ2-4; TRBD2 might be the D (5 bases). The CDR3 has 15 amino acids. With 3 bases removed from V and 0 bases from J, the gap between germline ends came to 12 bases. The germline CDR1 and CDR2 sequences are GTSNPN and SVGIG (reference sequence). The CDR3 is CAWRRTGVAKNIQYF. DNA for the CDR3: TGTGCCTGGAGGAGGACTGGGGTAGCCAAAAACATTCAGTACTTC. Full variable domain (outside the CDR3, taken from reference TRBV30 and TRBJ2-4): SQTIHQWPATLVQPVGSPLSLECTVEGTSNPNLYWYRQAAGRGLQLLFYSVGIGQISSEVPQNLSASRPQDRQFILSSKKLLLSDSGFYLCAWRRTGVAKNIQYFGAGTRLSVL.